The subject of this entry is one T cell receptor (beta chain). This clonotype was seen only a few times. It lacks a known antigen. There are no base qualities to consult, and no much larger clone falls within one base. These data come from a study of T cell repertoires in cytomegalovirus infection (dated by TCRdb to the late 2010s). Looking at the study overall: Recently identified HLA-C-restricted CMV epitopes, whose presentation resists viral immunomodulation, were targeted by peptide stimulations together with well-studied HLA-B-restricted epitopes. Donor HLA type was relevant to the analysis, because carriage of CMV infection together with the matching HLA type was indicated by public TCR beta signatures.

Reading the label with the study, this specimen's treatment or condition is: in vitro stimulation with specific CMV peptide epitopes to enrich CMV-specific T cells. What the authors observed across the whole study: Cumulative frequency of public TCR beta family members discriminated carriers of CMV infection plus the relevant HLA type in this cohort and an independent roughly 340-donor cohort. The ex vivo response was dominated by HLA-C-restricted CMV-specific TCR beta clonotypes, and the single most frequent clonotype in two of eight donors was supplied by these HLA-C-restricted clonotypes.

The sample was run on an Illumina HiSeq 1500. TCRdb itself trimmed the public reads at Q25 with fastp, ran MiXCR and retained productive beta chains. Records with the same CDR3 protein are collapsed into one entry carrying the most frequent genes and DNA. This sample holds 650,000 to 850,000 distinct CDR3 sequences; 25% to 35% were observed only once. The ten largest make up around 13% of the sample. V loses 7 bases at its end and J loses 7 bases; junction bases beyond the gene matches: 19. Per the germline V gene, SGHDT is the CDR1 and YYEEEE is the CDR2. The CDR3 holds 17 amino acids from the cysteine to the phenylalanine. The kept DNA is CDR3 alone, 51 bases in frame from the first base.

The sequence came from a human donor in good health (CMV status not recorded). Some clones in this sample may be carry-over from other donors' samples. The material sequenced was cultured CD8+ T cells from PBMCs, taken from culture after CMV antigen stimulation. The rearrangement combines TRBV5-6 with TRBJ2-2, and 7 junctional nucleotides match TRBD2. This receptor has the CDR3 CASFLRHRSGAFGELFF. The nucleotide sequence is given as TGTGCCAGCTTCCTCCGTCATAGGAGCGGGGCGTTCGGGGAGCTGTTTTTT.